This TCR beta chain stems from a study of OX40 agonist ivuxolimab in advanced cancers. With respect to the entire study: Ivuxolimab was a fully human IgG2 agonistic monoclonal antibody targeting the costimulatory receptor OX40 (CD134). The paper reports the monotherapy dose-escalation portion (N ≈ 50 patients) of the phase I ivuxolimab trial. Intravenous ivuxolimab was administered to patients every 2 weeks at six dose levels: 0.01, 0.1, 0.3, 1.5, 3 and 10 mg/kg. A male proportion of 82.7% and a mean age of 60 years, ranging from roughly 23 to 85, were recorded for the dose-escalation cohort. Among the approximately 50 dose-escalation patients, about 19 had hepatocellular carcinoma, 15 or so melanoma, 9 renal cell carcinoma and 9 head and neck cancer. Partial responses occurred in three dose-escalation patients, of whom one had hepatocellular carcinoma and two had cutaneous melanoma. Prior anti-PD-1, anti-PD-L1 or anti-CTLA-4 therapy was permitted, and checkpoint inhibitors had been received by less than 45% of dose-escalation patients. The purpose of peripheral TCRbeta sequencing was to test whether ivuxolimab changed TCR sequence diversity and led to clonal T-cell expansion.

A single count supports this clone. No cognate antigen has been identified for it. No clone much larger than this one lies a single base away; base qualities are absent. To sequence the TCRbeta CDR3 region, genomic DNA was isolated from the sorted cells. The immunoSEQ Assay was used to sequence the TCRbeta CDR3 regions. The table was pulled from immuneACCESS by TCRdb, which kept in-frame rearrangements only. Such tables lose some clones; where checked, under half of the loss comes from unresolved V genes, and the rest has no known cause. The sample includes over 50,000 clones, with roughly 90% observed a single time. Over 15% of the sample lies in the top ten. The paper as a whole reports these results and caveats: Low levels of normalized T-cell clonal expansion were also seen in some nonresponding patients. After ivuxolimab, CD8+ T cells had more expanded clones than CD4+ T cells on average. At doses from 0.1 to 3.0 mg/kg, clonal expansion was seen in both CD4+ and CD8+ blood T cells between baseline and week 6. Antigen specificity was not determined for the clonally expanded peripheral T cells. In the 0.1-3.0 mg/kg groups, partial responders had among the lowest normalized peripheral clonal expansion, particularly in CD8+ T cells.

Patients with a history of autoimmune disease or receiving systemic immunosuppression were excluded from the trial. In every dose cohort, peripheral blood was drawn for TCR sequencing at baseline, cycle 4 day 1, and cycle 7 day 1. The samples were taken from a phase I, first-in-human, multicenter, open-label dose-escalation trial of ivuxolimab. Adults with locally advanced or metastatic melanoma, renal cell carcinoma, hepatocellular carcinoma or head and neck squamous cell carcinoma were enrolled in the trial. Before TCR sequencing, CD4+ and CD8+ T cells were separately sorted from peripheral blood. The receptor comes from an adult with an advanced solid tumor such as melanoma, head and neck, liver or kidney cancer. Sequencing used CD4+ or CD8+ T cells sorted from blood, obtained in a trial of the OX40 agonist ivuxolimab.

CDR3 loop: CASSINGLVSYNEQFF. The sequenced DNA is TGTGCCAGTAGTATAAACGGACTAGTGTCATACAATGAGCAGTTCTTC. The V gene is TRBV19 and the J gene is TRBJ2-1, with 7 junctional bases fitting TRBD2. The cysteine opens and the phenylalanine closes a CDR3 of 16 amino acids. Here the CDR3 DNA is all that survives: 48 bases in frame from base 1. The germline V gene (reference sequence) gives CDR1 as LNHDA and CDR2 as SQIVND. V and J are trimmed by 2 bases and 4 bases, and the gene matches miss 8 bases of the junction.